This TCR beta chain was sequenced during a study of T cell responses to AZD1222 COVID-19 vaccine. Whole-study findings and limits: Only after the peak T cell response were repertoires sampled.

TCRdb's table, derived via immunoSEQ multiplex PCR, lists solely in-frame clones and lacks some. The sample carries about 180,000 clones, around 88% recorded once. Trimming took 4 bases from V and 4 from J, leaving 7 bases between them. Germline CDR1 and CDR2: SEHNR and FQNEAQ (reference sequence). The CDR3 contains 12 residues. With regard to this clone: Its antigen is not identified.

This TCR was recovered from an adult in good health. The chain employs TRBV7-9 and TRBJ1-2, with D possibly being TRBD1 (5 bases). The sequencing here drew on peripheral blood, taken on day 0 of AZD1222 vaccination. The CDR3 spells CASSSGTYGYTF. CDR3 sequence (DNA): TGTGCCAGCAGCTCCGGGACCTATGGCTACACCTTC. Supplemented by reference TRBV7-9 and TRBJ1-2, the full variable domain reads DTGVSQNPRHKITKRGQNVTFRCDPISEHNRLYWYRQTLGQGPEFLTYFQNEAQLEKSRLLSDRFSAERPKGSFSTLEIQRTEQGDSAMYLCASSSGTYGYTFGSGTRLTVV.